Sequencing of this T cell receptor (beta chain) was carried out in a study of blood T cell repertoires in COVID-19. Germline V gives CDR1 SEHNR, CDR2 FQNEAQ (reference sequence). The CDR3 has 12 amino acids. V gave up 4 bases and J gave up 8 bases, with 11 bases separating them. TCRdb's table, derived via immunoSEQ multiplex PCR, lists solely in-frame clones and lacks some. The profile covers about 14,000 clones, with around 73% appearing a single time and more than 7.5% taken by the ten largest. The sample consisted of peripheral blood. The chain uses TRBV7-9 and TRBJ1-1; D gene uncertain. This clonotype originated in a man between 65 and 80 years old with acute or convalescent COVID-19. CDR3 sequence reads: CASSSQPREAFF. The CDR3 nucleotides are TGTGCCAGCAGCTCACAGCCGCGAGAAGCTTTCTTT.